The clone carrying this TCR beta chain was picked up one time. Its antigen is not known. Assay used: immunoSEQ multiplex PCR; TCRdb lists only in-frame clones, some missing. The sample shows some 1.4 million clones, 96% of them seen only once. This specimen comes from a study of shared clonotypes between healthy human individuals. Study observations and caveats: Few donors limited the genetic and exposure-history diversity represented.

Splitting of CD4+ cells produced CD45RA+ naive and CD45RA-negative memory subsets. This receptor was taken from a man aged 25 to 40 in good health. Sequencing was done on a sample of naive CD4+ T cells sorted from blood. The subset denotes: CD45RA+ positively selected.

CDR3 amino acids: CASSYLAPRQGGEQYF. The CDR3, as DNA: TGTGCCAGCAGTTACCTGGCCCCCCGACAGGGCGGAGAGCAGTACTTC. The chain joins TRBV6-5 to TRBJ2-7; 7 bases agree with TRBD1. CDR3 length equals 16 residues. CDR1 is MNHEY and CDR2 is SVGAGI in the germline V gene. J gave up 7 bases and V 2 bases, and 14 bases lay outside the gene matches.